The clone carrying this T cell receptor (beta chain) was detected only a few times. Its target is unknown. The data belong to a study of CD8+ T cells in alopecia areata. Treatment denoted: oral pan-JAK inhibitor, 5-10 mg twice daily. The V and J ends lost 2 bases and 1 base respectively, with 2 bases between them. This CDR3 region has 12 residues. Germline CDR1 reads LNHDA; CDR2 reads SQIVND (reference sequence). Sequencing relied on a cDNA template that was reverse transcribed from extracted RNA. Sequencing was performed with immunoSEQ multiplex PCR; in TCRdb, only in-frame clones are kept and a portion is missing. The sample shows around 200,000 clones, 50% to 65% of them seen only once. Study-level results: When scalp samples are sequenced, resident alphabeta T cells of normal skin are also captured. Higher clonality was seen in lesional scalp than in normal scalp, especially in alopecia totalis/universalis.

J is TRBJ1-1 and V is TRBV19; no clear D. This TCR was sampled from a human donor with alopecia areata. Specimen: CD8+ T cells sorted from blood, collected at week 24, from a patient treated with tofacitinib. CDR3 nucleotide sequence: TGTGCCAGTAGTATACCGAACACTGAAGCTTTCTTT. Translating gives CASSIPNTEAFF. The whole variable domain, remainder taken from reference TRBV19 and TRBJ1-1, is DGGITQSPKYLFRKEGQNVTLSCEQNLNHDAMYWYRQDPGQGLRLIYYSQIVNDFQKGDIAEGYSVSREKKESFPLTVTSAQKNPTAFYLCASSIPNTEAFFGQGTRLTVV.